The rows below give T cell receptor beta chains drawn from one sample of a study of OX40 agonist ivuxolimab in advanced cancers. Repertoires were generated with immunoSEQ multiplex PCR, while TCRdb's copy carries only in-frame clones and drops some. Of about 58,000 clones in the sample, around 78% were seen once. The starting material was CD4+ or CD8+ T cells sorted from blood, obtained in a trial of the OX40 agonist ivuxolimab. These receptors were obtained from an adult with an advanced solid tumor such as melanoma, head and neck, liver or kidney cancer. CDR3s include the opening cysteine and the closing phenylalanine or tryptophan. D genes are given only for firm matches. Rows give clone size only sometimes, using once, few, many, or a class for an expanded clone.

d_gene: NA; abundance: NA; v_gene: TRBV29-1; j_gene: TRBJ1-1; CDR3aa: CSVGRVNTEAFF; CDR3nt: TGCAGCGTTGGGCGCGTGAACACTGAAGCTTTCTTT
d_gene: TRBD1; abundance: NA; v_gene: TRBV5-6; j_gene: TRBJ1-2; CDR3aa: CASSARDRGAYGYTF; CDR3nt: TGTGCCAGCAGCGCGCGGGACAGGGGAGCCTATGGCTACACCTTC
d_gene: NA; abundance: NA; v_gene: TRBV29-1; j_gene: TRBJ1-2; CDR3aa: CSVESRSGNYGYTF; CDR3nt: TGCAGCGTGGAGTCGAGGTCCGGGAACTATGGCTACACCTTC
d_gene: TRBD1; abundance: NA; v_gene: TRBV5-4; j_gene: TRBJ1-5; CDR3aa: CASSKGGAEGQPQHF; CDR3nt: TGTGCCAGCAGCAAAGGGGGCGCGGAAGGTCAGCCCCAGCATTTT
d_gene: NA; abundance: NA; v_gene: TRBV19; j_gene: TRBJ2-7; CDR3aa: CASSIDDGGLREQYF; CDR3nt: TGTGCCAGTAGTATAGACGACGGGGGTCTTAGGGAGCAGTACTTC
d_gene: NA; abundance: NA; v_gene: TRBV2; j_gene: TRBJ2-2; CDR3aa: CASSELIGNTGELFF; CDR3nt: TGTGCCAGCAGTGAATTGATCGGGAACACCGGGGAGCTGTTTTTT
d_gene: NA; abundance: once; v_gene: TRBV18; j_gene: TRBJ1-4; CDR3aa: CASSPNSHEKLFF; CDR3nt: TGTGCCAGCTCACCGAATAGCCATGAAAAACTGTTTTTT
d_gene: NA; abundance: NA; v_gene: TRBV28; j_gene: TRBJ1-2; CDR3aa: CASIEAGYGYTF; CDR3nt: TGTGCCAGCATCGAGGCCGGCTATGGCTACACCTTC
d_gene: NA; abundance: NA; v_gene: TRBV30; j_gene: TRBJ1-4; CDR3aa: CAWSVSGPGGEKLFF; CDR3nt: TGTGCCTGGAGTGTATCGGGACCTGGGGGTGAAAAACTGTTTTTT
d_gene: NA; abundance: NA; v_gene: TRBV7-9; j_gene: TRBJ1-2; CDR3aa: CASSLQVYGYTF; CDR3nt: TGTGCCAGCAGCCTGCAGGTTTATGGCTACACCTTC